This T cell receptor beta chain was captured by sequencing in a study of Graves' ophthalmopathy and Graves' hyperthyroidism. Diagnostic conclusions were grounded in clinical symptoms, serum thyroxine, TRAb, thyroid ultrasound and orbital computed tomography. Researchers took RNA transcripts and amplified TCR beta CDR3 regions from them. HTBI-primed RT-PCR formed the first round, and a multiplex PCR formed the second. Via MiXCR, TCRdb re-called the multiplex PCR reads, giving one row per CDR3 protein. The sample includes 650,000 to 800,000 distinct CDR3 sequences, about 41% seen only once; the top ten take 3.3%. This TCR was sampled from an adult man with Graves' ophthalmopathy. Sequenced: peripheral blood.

The CDR3 loop is CASSLSPGNSYEQYF. For the CDR3, the DNA is TGTGCCAGCAGTTTATCTCCCGGGAACTCCTACGAGCAGTACTTC. The chain recombines TRBV27 with TRBJ2-7; possibly TRBD2 for D (5 bases). Germline V lookup: CDR1 MNHEY, CDR2 SMNVEV (reference sequence). V lost 0 bases to trimming and J lost 0 bases, with 9 bases between them. The CDR3 is made up of 15 amino acids.